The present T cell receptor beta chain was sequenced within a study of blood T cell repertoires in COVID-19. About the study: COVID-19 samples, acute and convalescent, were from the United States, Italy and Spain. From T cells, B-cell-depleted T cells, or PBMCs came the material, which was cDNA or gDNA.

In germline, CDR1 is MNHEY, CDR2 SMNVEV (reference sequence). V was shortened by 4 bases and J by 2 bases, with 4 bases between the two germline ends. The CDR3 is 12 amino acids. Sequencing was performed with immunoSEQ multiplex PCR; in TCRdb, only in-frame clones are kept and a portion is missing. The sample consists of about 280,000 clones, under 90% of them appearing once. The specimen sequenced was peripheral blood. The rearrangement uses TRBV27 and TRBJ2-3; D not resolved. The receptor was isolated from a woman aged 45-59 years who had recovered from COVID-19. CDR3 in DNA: TGTGCCAGCAGTTCCCACACAGATACGCAGTATTTT. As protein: CASSSHTDTQYF.